This T cell receptor (beta chain) derives from a study of shared clonotypes between healthy human individuals. Notes on the study in general: The genetic and exposure-history diversity represented was limited by few donors. Naive CD4 clonotype sharing across several donors was 4% to 5%.

Generated by immunoSEQ multiplex PCR, the TCRdb table keeps only in-frame clones and is missing some. The table shows some 2 million clones, with about 95% occurring only once. Of note for this clone: Antigen: not known.

Naivety among CD8 cells was defined by CD45RO negativity and positive CCR7 selection, thereby excluding terminally differentiated effector memory CD45RA+ cells. Germline CDR1 reads MNHEY; CDR2 reads SMNVEV (reference sequence). Trimming left V 2 bases short and J 5 bases short, with 16 bases between. The CDR3 extends over 16 amino acids. Sequenced input: naive CD8+ T cells sorted from blood. The V call is TRBV27, the J call TRBJ1-5; the D is unclear. The TCR sequence derives from a man aged 18 to 29 in good health. This CDR3 reads CASSLGAGEAHQPQHF. For the CDR3, the DNA is TGTGCCAGCAGTTTAGGAGCCGGGGAAGCACATCAGCCCCAGCATTTT.